Sequencing of this T cell receptor beta chain was carried out in a study of Ad26.COV2.S vaccination and SARS-CoV-2 variants. The V gene lost 5 bases and the J gene lost 5 bases, with 9 bases spanning the gap. The CDR3 loop spans 12 amino acids. Germline V CDR1 and CDR2: SGHVS, FNYEAQ. Regarding treatment: around 19 received Ad26.COV2.S at low or high dose, single or two shots; about five received placebo; per-sample allocation not given. All samples were drawn on day 63, counting from the first vaccine or placebo injection. This clone was observed a single time. Clones were read by immunoSEQ multiplex PCR, and TCRdb kept only the in-frame ones, dropping some. Counted here are 300,000 to 400,000 clones, approximately 86% occurring once; the ten biggest clones make up 1.5% to 2.5%.

Here the sequenced sample was peripheral blood, taken in a trial of Ad26.COV2.S vaccine versus placebo. The TCR sequence derives from a person between 18 and 65 years old who received the Ad26.COV2.S COVID-19 vaccine or a placebo. The chain links TRBV7-6 to TRBJ2-5; D remains unclear. The CDR3 nucleotides read TGTGCCAGCAGCACCCAAGGGGAGACCCAGTACTTC. This sequence encodes CASSTQGETQYF.